This entry is about one TCR beta chain. The sample originates from a study of blood T cell repertoires in COVID-19. CDR1 and CDR2 from the germline V gene are SGHAT and FQDESV (reference sequence). Trimming shortened V by 5 bases and J by 4 bases, and 13 bases separated the two germline ends. CDR3 size: 14 residues. Clones were read by immunoSEQ multiplex PCR, and TCRdb kept only the in-frame ones, dropping some. This repertoire shows under 250,000 clones, 82% found once; its top ten account for about 3.4%. The genes are TRBV11-1 and TRBJ2-3; D is possibly TRBD2 (7 bases). This TCR was recovered from a woman in her sixties or seventies who had recovered from COVID-19. The sequenced sample consisted of PBMCs or T cells enriched from blood (not recorded which). The CDR3 nucleotides read TGTGCCAGCAGCCAAGGGGGGGGAGCAGATACGCAGTATTTT. Translated: CASSQGGGADTQYF.